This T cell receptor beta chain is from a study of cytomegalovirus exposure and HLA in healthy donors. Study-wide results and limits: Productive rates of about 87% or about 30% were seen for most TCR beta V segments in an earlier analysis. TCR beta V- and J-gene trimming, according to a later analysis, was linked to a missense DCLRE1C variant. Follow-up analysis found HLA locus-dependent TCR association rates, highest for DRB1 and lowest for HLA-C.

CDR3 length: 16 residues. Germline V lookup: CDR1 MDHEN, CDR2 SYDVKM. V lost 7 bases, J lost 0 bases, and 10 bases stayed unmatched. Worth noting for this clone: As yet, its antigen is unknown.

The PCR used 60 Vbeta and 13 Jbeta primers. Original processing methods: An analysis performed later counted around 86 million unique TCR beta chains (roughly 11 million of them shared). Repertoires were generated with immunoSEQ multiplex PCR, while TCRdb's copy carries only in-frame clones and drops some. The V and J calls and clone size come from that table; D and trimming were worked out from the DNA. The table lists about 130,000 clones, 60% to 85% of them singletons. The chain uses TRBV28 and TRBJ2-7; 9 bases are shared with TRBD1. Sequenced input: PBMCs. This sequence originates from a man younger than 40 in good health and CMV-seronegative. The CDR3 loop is CASTKTGTGSSYEQYF. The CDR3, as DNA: TGTGCCAGCACAAAGACCGGGACAGGGAGCTCCTACGAGCAGTACTTC.